This TCR beta chain derives from a study of T cell responses to AZD1222 COVID-19 vaccine. This CDR3 has 14 residues. Germline-derived CDR1 and CDR2 are LGHNA and YNFKEQ. Germline trimming cut 0 bases from V and 3 bases from J; bases unmatched to any gene: 0. Generated by immunoSEQ multiplex PCR, the TCRdb table keeps only in-frame clones and is missing some. The repertoire holds around 120,000 clones, with roughly 90% as singletons. The source material was peripheral blood, sampled on day 0 of AZD1222 vaccination. The chain combines TRBV4-2 with TRBJ2-3; 7 positions match TRBD1. The sequence was obtained from an adult in good health. CDR3 sequence (DNA): TGTGCCAGCAGCCAAGAGACAGGGACAGATACGCAGTATTTT. This translates into CASSQETGTDTQYF.